These 13 T cell receptor beta chains were sequenced from one sample in a study of T cell repertoires in cytomegalovirus infection. One entry per CDR3 protein, called by TCRdb with MiXCR from the reads. The sample includes roughly 110,000 distinct CDR3 sequences, around 10% seen only once; the top ten take roughly 31%. The antigens for these receptors are not known. Sequencing input: PBMCs, sequenced either directly or after in vitro stimulation (not recorded which). These receptors were taken from a human donor in good health (CMV status not recorded). Some clones in this sample may be carry-over from other donors' samples.

This clonotype has a count of ten or more. The chain combines TRBV12-3 or TRBV12-4 with TRBJ1-5; D is undetermined. Trimming stripped 2 bases from V and 4 bases from J, with 0 bases between. The CDR3 is 11 residues long. CDR3 in amino acids: CASSLNQPQHF. In DNA, the CDR3 is TGTGCCAGCAGTTTAAATCAGCCCCAGCATTTT.

In its sample, this clonotype was seen a few times. The chain employs TRBV7-3 and TRBJ2-2, with D possibly TRBD2 on 5 matching bases. Germline V gene sequence: CDR1 SGHTA, CDR2 FQGTGA. The CDR3 extends over 16 amino acids. Trimming shortened V by 5 bases and J by 3 bases, and 16 bases separated the two germline ends. As DNA, the CDR3 is TGTGCCAGCAGCAAAGGGTCGGGGTTCGACACCGGGGAGCTGTTTTTT. Residues: CASSKGSGFDTGELFF.

This clonotype was picked up many times. V and J are TRBV28 and TRBJ2-7; 11 positions match TRBD2. Germline CDR1 reads MDHEN; CDR2 reads SYDVKM. With 8 bases clipped from V and 2 bases from J, the junction kept 20 bases outside the gene matches. The CDR3 runs to 19 residues. The CDR3 region is CASRGAGLAANQGTYEQYF. The DNA for the CDR3 is TGTGCCAGCCGGGGGGCGGGACTAGCGGCGAACCAGGGGACCTACGAGCAGTACTTC. The whole variable domain, filled in from reference TRBV28 and TRBJ2-7, reads DVKVTQSSRYLVKRTGEKVFLECVQDMDHENMFWYRQDPGLGLRLIYFSYDVKMKEKGDIPEGYSVSREKKERFSLILESASTNQTSMYLCASRGAGLAANQGTYEQYFGPGTRLTVT.

CDR3 in DNA: TGTGCCAGCAGAGGGGAGATTAATGACGCCTTCTTC. It translates to CASRGEINDAFF. This sequence joins TRBV28 and TRBJ2-1, with D perhaps TRBD1 or TRBD2 (5 bases each). CDR1 and CDR2 (germline): MDHEN, SYDVKM. The CDR3 covers 12 residues. Trimming removed 6 bases from V and 16 bases from J, with 19 bases in between. Based on the CDR3 plus reference TRBV28 and TRBJ2-1, the full variable domain is DVKVTQSSRYLVKRTGEKVFLECVQDMDHENMFWYRQDPGLGLRLIYFSYDVKMKEKGDIPEGYSVSREKKERFSLILESASTNQTSMYLCASRGEINDAFFGPGTRLTVL.

This clonotype has more than one count but fewer than ten. The V and J genes are TRBV6-2 or TRBV6-3 and TRBJ2-1; the D gene could be TRBD1 or TRBD2 (6 bases each). Trimming left V 0 bases short and J 9 bases short, with 18 bases between. This CDR3 comprises 16 residues. CDR1 is MNHEY, CDR2 SVGEGT, per germline. The CDR3 region has the DNA TGTGCCAGCAGTTACTCGGGGGGCCTCTCGTGGGGTGAGCAGTTCTTC. Its translation: CASSYSGGLSWGEQFF.

The chain employs TRBV4-3 and TRBJ2-1, with D uncertain. CDR1 and CDR2 (germline): LGHNA, YSLEER. V was shortened by 4 bases and J by 2 bases, with 12 bases between the two germline ends. The CDR3 runs to 15 residues. CDR3 region: CASSLSVHPYNEQFF. The DNA for the CDR3 is TGCGCCAGCAGCCTTTCGGTCCACCCCTACAATGAGCAGTTCTTC.

This clonotype occurred many times. This sequence joins TRBV6-2 or TRBV6-3 and TRBJ2-1; 10 positions match TRBD2. Per germline, CDR1 MNHEY and CDR2 SVGEGT. The junction had 12 bases not matched to a gene; V was cut back by 7 bases and J by 12 bases. The CDR3 is made up of 14 amino acids. For the CDR3, the DNA is TGTGCCAGCACGGCAGGGCTAGCGGGAGAGGTGCAGTTCTTC. As protein: CASTAGLAGEVQFF.

The rearrangement uses TRBV24-1 and TRBJ2-2, with 8 bases matching TRBD1. Germline V gives CDR1 KGHDR, CDR2 SFDVKD. CDR3 size: 16 residues. Germline trimming cut 3 bases from V and 5 bases from J; bases unmatched to any gene: 7. Here the CDR3 DNA reads TGTGCCACCAGTGATCCGACAGGGGAAAGAACCGGGGAGCTGTTTTTT. Translated, it gives CATSDPTGERTGELFF.

This clonotype has a count of ten or more. CDR3 sequence: CASSGYSGRIGNEQFF. CDR3 DNA sequence: TGTGCCAGCAGCGGTTATAGCGGGAGGATCGGGAATGAGCAGTTCTTC. The chain uses TRBV7-9 and TRBJ2-1; 10 positions match TRBD2. Trimming at V came to 5 bases and at J to 7 bases, leaving 11 bases not matched to a gene. This CDR3 has 16 residues. Germline CDR1 is SEHNR and CDR2 is FQNEAQ (reference sequence).

This clonotype was picked up many times. This chain links TRBV12-3 or TRBV12-4 with TRBJ2-5, with TRBD1 identical over 9 bases. The CDR3 has 14 amino acids. With V trimmed by 5 bases and J by 9 bases, 10 bases remained unmatched. The CDR3 here is CASSPRTGVLPQYF. The CDR3 nucleotides are TGTGCCAGCAGTCCAAGGACAGGGGTCTTGCCCCAGTACTTC.

In this sample, this clonotype turned up many times. The gene calls are TRBV7-6 and TRBJ1-1; the D is unclear. This CDR3 is 17 amino acids long. Germline CDR1 reads SGHVS; CDR2 reads FNYEAQ. The V end lost 1 base, the J end lost 0 bases, and 15 bases lay between the germline ends. The CDR3 loop is CASSLDGVKGLNTEAFF. The CDR3 DNA sequence: TGTGCCAGCAGCTTAGACGGCGTCAAAGGTTTGAACACTGAAGCTTTCTTT.

Worth noting for this clonotype: Relative to the germline gene, one junction end is altered; a read error may explain this. V gene TRBV7-6 combines with J gene TRBJ2-1; D not resolved. This CDR3 is 11 amino acids long. In germline, CDR1 is SGHVS, CDR2 FNYEAQ. The CDR3 loop is CASSLGGEQSF. DNA for the CDR3: TGTGCCAGCAGCTTAGGTGGAGAGCAGTCCTTC.

Ten or more counts support this clonotype. This chain uses TRBV5-4 with TRBJ1-1, with TRBD1 identical over 9 bases. Trimming removed 0 bases from V and 6 bases from J; junction bases left unmatched: 6. The CDR3 sequence is 15 residues long. Germline CDR1 SGHNT, CDR2 YYREEE (reference sequence). The chain's CDR3 is CASSLGGTGYPEAFF. CDR3 nucleotide sequence: TGTGCCAGCAGCTTGGGTGGGACAGGGTACCCTGAAGCTTTCTTT.